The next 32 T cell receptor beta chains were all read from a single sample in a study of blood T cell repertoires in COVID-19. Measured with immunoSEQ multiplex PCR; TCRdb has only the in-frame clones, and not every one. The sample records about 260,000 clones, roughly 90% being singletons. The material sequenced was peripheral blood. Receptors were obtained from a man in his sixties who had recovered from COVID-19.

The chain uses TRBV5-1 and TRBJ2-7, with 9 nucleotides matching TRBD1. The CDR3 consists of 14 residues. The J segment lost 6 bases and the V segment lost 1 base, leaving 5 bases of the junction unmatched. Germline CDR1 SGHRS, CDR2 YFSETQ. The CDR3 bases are TGCGCCAGCAGCTTGTCACGGACAGGGGTCGAGCAGTACTTC. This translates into CASSLSRTGVEQYF.

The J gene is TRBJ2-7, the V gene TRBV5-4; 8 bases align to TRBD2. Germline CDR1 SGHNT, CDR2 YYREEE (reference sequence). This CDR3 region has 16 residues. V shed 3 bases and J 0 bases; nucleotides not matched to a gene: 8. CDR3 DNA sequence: TGTGCCAGCAGCTCGTCGGGAGGGCGCCACTCCTACGAGCAGTACTTC. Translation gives CASSSSGGRHSYEQYF.

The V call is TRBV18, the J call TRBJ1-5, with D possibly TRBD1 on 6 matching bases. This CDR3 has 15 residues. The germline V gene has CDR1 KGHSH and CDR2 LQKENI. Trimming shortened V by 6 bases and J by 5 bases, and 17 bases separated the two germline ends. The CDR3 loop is CASSPGQGTYQPQHF. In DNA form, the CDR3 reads TGTGCCAGCTCCCCAGGGCAGGGGACATATCAGCCCCAGCATTTT.

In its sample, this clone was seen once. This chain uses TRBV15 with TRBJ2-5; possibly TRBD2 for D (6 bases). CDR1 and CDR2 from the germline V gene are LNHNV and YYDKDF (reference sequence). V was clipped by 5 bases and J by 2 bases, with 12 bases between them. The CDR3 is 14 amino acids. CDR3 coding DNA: TGTGCCACCAGCGACCCTAGCGCGCAAGAGACCCAGTACTTC. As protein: CATSDPSAQETQYF.

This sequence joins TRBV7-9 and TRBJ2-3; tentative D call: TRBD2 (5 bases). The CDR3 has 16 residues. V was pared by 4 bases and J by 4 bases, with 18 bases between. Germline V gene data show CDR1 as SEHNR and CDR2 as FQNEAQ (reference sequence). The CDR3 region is CASSSPLVLIADTQYF. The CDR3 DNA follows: TGTGCCAGCAGCTCCCCACTAGTTCTAATCGCAGATACGCAGTATTTT. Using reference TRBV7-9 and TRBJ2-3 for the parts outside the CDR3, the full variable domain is DTGVSQNPRHKITKRGQNVTFRCDPISEHNRLYWYRQTLGQGPEFLTYFQNEAQLEKSRLLSDRFSAERPKGSFSTLEIQRTEQGDSAMYLCASSSPLVLIADTQYFGPGTRLTVL.

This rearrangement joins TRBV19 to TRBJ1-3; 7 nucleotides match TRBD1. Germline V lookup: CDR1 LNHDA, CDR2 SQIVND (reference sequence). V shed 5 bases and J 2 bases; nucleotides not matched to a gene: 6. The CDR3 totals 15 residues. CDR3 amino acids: CASSSPGTAGNTIYF. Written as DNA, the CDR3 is TGTGCCAGTAGTTCGCCCGGGACAGCTGGAAACACCATATATTTT.

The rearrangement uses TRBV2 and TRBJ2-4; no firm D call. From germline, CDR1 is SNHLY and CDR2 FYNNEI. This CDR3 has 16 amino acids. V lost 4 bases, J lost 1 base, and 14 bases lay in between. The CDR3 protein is CASSAGLPRAKNIQYF. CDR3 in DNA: TGTGCCAGCAGTGCCGGTCTACCCAGGGCCAAAAACATTCAGTACTTC.

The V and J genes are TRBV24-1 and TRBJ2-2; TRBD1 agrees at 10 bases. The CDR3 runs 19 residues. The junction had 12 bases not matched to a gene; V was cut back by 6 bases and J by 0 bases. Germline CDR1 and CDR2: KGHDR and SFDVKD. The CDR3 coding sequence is TGTGCCACCAGTCACAATTACGGGACAGGGGCCCCGAACACCGGGGAGCTGTTTTTT. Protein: CATSHNYGTGAPNTGELFF.

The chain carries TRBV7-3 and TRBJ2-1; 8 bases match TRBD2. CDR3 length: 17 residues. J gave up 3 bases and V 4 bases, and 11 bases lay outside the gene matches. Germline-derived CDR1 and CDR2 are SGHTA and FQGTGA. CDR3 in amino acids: CASSSDVAGLGYNEQFF. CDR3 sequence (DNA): TGTGCCAGCAGCTCCGATGTAGCGGGGCTCGGCTACAATGAGCAGTTCTTC. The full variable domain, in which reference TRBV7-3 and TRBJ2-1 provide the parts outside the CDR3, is GAGVSQTPSNKVTEKGKYVELRCDPISGHTALYWYRQSLGQGPEFLIYFQGTGAADDSGLPNDRFFAVRPEGSVSTLKIQRTERGDSAVYLCASSSDVAGLGYNEQFFGPGTRLTVL.

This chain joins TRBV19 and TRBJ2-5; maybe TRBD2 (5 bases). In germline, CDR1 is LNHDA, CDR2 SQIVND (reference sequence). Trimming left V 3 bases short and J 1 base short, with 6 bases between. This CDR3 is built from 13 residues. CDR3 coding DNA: TGTGCCAGTAGTATCACTAGCCAAGAGACCCAGTACTTC. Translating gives CASSITSQETQYF.

The CDR3 region has the DNA TGTGCCAGCAGCCGAGGGAGGGATTATGGCTACACCTTC. This gives the protein CASSRGRDYGYTF. The chain carries TRBV13 and TRBJ1-2; D remains ambiguous. Trimming removed 5 bases at V and 5 bases at J, with 12 bases between. Per germline, CDR1 PRHDT and CDR2 FYEKMQ (reference sequence). The CDR3 has 13 residues.

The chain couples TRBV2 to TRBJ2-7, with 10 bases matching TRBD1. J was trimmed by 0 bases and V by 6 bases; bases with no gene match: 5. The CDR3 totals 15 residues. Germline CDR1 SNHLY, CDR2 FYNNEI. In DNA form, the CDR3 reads TGTGCCAGCAGATCGGACAGGGGGTTCTCCTACGAGCAGTACTTC. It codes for CASRSDRGFSYEQYF.

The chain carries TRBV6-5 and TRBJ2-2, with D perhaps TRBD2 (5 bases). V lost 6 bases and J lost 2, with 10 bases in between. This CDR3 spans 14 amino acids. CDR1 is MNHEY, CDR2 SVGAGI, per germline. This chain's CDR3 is CASRTGFNTGELFF. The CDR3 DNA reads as TGTGCCAGCAGAACGGGATTTAACACCGGGGAGCTGTTTTTT.

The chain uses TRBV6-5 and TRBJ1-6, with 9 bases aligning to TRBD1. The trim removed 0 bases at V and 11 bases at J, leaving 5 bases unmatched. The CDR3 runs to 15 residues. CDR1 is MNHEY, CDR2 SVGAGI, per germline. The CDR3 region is CASSYSRDRETPLHF. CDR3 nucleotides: TGTGCCAGCAGTTACTCCCGGGACAGGGAGACACCCCTCCACTTT.

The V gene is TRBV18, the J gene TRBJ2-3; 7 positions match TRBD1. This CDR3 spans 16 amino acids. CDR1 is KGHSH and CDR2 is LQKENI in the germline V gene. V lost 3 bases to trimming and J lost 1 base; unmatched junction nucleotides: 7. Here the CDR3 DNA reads TGTGCCAGCTCACCCTCGACAGGGTCGGGCACAGATACGCAGTATTTT. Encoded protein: CASSPSTGSGTDTQYF.

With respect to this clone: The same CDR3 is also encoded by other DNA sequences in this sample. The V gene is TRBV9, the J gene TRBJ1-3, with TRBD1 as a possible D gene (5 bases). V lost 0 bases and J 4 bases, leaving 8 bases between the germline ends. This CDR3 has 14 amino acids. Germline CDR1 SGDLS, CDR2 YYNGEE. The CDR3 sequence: CASSVAGLGNTIYF. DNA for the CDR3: TGTGCCAGCAGCGTAGCAGGGCTGGGAAACACCATATATTTT. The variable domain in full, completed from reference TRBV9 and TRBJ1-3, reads DSGVTQTPKHLITATGQRVTLRCSPRSGDLSVYWYQQSLDQGLQFLIQYYNGEERAKGNILERFSAQQFPDLHSELNLSSLELGDSALYFCASSVAGLGNTIYFGEGSWLTVV.

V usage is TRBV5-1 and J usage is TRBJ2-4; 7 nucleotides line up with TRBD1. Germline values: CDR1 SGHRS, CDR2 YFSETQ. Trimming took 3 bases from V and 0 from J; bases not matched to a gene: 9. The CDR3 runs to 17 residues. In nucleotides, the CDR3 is TGCGCCAGCAGCTCGCCACAGGGACAGCTAGCCAAAAACATTCAGTACTTC. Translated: CASSSPQGQLAKNIQYF.

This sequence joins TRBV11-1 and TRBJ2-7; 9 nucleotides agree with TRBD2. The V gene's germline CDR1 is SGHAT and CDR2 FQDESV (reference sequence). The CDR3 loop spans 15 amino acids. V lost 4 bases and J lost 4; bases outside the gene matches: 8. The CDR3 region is CASSSGGGADYEQYF. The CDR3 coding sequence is TGTGCCAGCAGCTCCGGCGGGGGGGCCGATTACGAGCAGTACTTC.

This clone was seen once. The CDR3, as DNA: TGTGCCTGGAGCTTCGGGGGGCAGCCCCAGCATTTT. It specifies CAWSFGGQPQHF. V is TRBV30 and J is TRBJ1-5; D possibly corresponds to TRBD1 (5 bases). The ends were cut back, 3 bases at V and 7 bases at J, with 10 bases in the middle. There are 12 residues in the CDR3. The germline gives CDR1 GTSNPN, CDR2 SVGIG (reference sequence).

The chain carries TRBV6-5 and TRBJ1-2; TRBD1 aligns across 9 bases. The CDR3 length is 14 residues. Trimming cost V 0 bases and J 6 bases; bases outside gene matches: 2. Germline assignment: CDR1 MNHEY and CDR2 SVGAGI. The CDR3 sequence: CASSYSWTGDGYTF. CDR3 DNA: TGTGCCAGCAGTTACTCGTGGACAGGGGATGGCTACACCTTC.

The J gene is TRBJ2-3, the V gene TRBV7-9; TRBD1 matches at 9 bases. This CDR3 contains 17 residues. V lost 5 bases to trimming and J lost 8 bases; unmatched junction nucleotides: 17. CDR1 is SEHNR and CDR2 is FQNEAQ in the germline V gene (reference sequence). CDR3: CASSNEGGTGSLPTQYF. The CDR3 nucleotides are TGTGCCAGCAGCAACGAGGGTGGGACAGGGTCCCTTCCTACGCAGTATTTT.

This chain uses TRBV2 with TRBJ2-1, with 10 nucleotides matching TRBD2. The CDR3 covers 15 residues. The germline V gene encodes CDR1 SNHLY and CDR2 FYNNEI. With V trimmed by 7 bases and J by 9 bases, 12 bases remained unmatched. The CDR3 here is CASTTGLAGASEQFF. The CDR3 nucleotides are TGTGCCAGCACCACCGGCCTAGCGGGGGCGTCTGAGCAGTTCTTC.

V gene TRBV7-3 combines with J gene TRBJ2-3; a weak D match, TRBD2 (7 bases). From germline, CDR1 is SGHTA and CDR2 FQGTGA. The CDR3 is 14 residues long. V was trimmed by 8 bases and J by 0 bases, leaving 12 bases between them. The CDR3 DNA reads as TGTGCCAGCTGTAGGGGGGGAAGCACAGATACGCAGTATTTT. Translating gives CASCRGGSTDTQYF.

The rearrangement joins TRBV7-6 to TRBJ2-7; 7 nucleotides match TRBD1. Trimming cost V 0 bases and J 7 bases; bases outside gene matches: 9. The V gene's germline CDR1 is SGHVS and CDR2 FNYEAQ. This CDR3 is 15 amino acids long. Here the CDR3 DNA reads TGTGCCAGCAGCTTAGCAGGGGGCGCAGATCGGGAGCAGTACTTC. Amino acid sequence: CASSLAGGADREQYF.

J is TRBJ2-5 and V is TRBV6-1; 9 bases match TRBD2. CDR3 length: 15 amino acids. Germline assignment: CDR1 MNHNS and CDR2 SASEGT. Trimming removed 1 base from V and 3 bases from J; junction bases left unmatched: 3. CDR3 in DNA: TGTGCCAGCAGTGAAGGGGGACTAGCCGAAGAGACCCAGTACTTC. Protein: CASSEGGLAEETQYF.

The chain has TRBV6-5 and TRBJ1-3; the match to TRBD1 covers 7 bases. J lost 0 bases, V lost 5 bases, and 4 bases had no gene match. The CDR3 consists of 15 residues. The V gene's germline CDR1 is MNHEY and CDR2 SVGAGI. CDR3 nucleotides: TGTGCCAGCAGTCCAGCAGGGGGCTCTGGAAACACCATATATTTT. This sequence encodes CASSPAGGSGNTIYF.

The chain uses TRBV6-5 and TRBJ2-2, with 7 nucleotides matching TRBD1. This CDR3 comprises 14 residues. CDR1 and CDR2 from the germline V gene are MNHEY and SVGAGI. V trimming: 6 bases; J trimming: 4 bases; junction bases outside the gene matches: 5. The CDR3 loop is CASRLGGSTGELFF. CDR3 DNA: TGTGCCAGCAGGTTAGGGGGCTCCACCGGGGAGCTGTTTTTT.

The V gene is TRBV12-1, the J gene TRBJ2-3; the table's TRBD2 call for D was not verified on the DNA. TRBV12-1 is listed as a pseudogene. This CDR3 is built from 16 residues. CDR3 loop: CASTHKAGGPTDTQYF. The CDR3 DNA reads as TGTGCCAGTACCCACAAAGCGGGGGGTCCCACAGATACGCAGTATTTT.

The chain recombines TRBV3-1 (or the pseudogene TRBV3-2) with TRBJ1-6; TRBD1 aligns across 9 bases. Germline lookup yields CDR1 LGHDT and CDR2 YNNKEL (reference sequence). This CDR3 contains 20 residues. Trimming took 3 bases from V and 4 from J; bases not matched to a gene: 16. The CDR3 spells CASSHLTRDRVERYNSPLHF. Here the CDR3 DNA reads TGTGCCAGCAGCCACCTCACCCGGGACAGGGTAGAGAGGTATAATTCACCCCTCCACTTT.

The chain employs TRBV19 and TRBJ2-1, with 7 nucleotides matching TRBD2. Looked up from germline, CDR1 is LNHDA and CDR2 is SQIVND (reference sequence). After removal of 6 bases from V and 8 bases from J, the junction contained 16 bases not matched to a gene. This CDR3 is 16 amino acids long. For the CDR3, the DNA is TGTGCCAGTAGAGAAGGCGGTCGAGTACGGGGGGATGAGCAGTTCTTC. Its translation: CASREGGRVRGDEQFF.

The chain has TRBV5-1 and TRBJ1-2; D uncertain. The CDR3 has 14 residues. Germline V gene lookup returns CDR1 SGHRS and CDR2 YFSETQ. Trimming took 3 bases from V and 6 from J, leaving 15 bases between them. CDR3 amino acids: CASSSEAGVDGYTF. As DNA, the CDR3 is TGCGCCAGCAGCTCCGAGGCCGGGGTCGATGGCTACACCTTC.

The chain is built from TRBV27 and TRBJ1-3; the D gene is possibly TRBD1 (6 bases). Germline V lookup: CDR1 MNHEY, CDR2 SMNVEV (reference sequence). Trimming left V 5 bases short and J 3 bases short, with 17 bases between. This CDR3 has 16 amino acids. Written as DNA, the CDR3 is TGTGCCAGCAGTCCACGGCAGGGGCGGGTTGGAAACACCATATATTTT. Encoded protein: CASSPRQGRVGNTIYF.